A single sample is the source of the 18 T cell receptor beta chains below, sequenced in a study of shared clonotypes between healthy human individuals. TCRdb keeps only in-frame clones here, not all; method: immunoSEQ multiplex PCR. This table has approximately 87,000 clones, 60% to 80% appearing once. The sample comprised memory CD8+ T cells sorted from blood. Subset denoted: CD45RO+ cells pooled with CCR7-negative TemRA cells. Receptor source: a man aged 25-40 years in good health.

This rearrangement joins TRBV19 to TRBJ2-7, with a tentative D call TRBD2 (6 bases). The CDR3 is 14 amino acids. Between the trimmed V and J ends, which lost 1 base and 3 bases, there was a span of 10 bases. The V gene's germline CDR1 is LNHDA and CDR2 SQIVND (reference sequence). The CDR3 region is CASSIGTSSYEQYF. The CDR3 bases are TGTGCCAGTAGTATAGGCACTAGCAGCTACGAGCAGTACTTC.

A few counts support this clone. CDR3 sequence: CASSFAVGRGGEQYF. In DNA form, the CDR3 reads TGTGCCAGCAGCTTCGCCGTAGGTAGAGGAGGCGAGCAGTACTTC. V and J are TRBV7-6 and TRBJ2-7; maybe TRBD2 (5 bases). CDR3 length: 15 residues. Germline CDR1 reads SGHVS; CDR2 reads FNYEAQ. The ends were cut back, 3 bases at V and 6 bases at J, with 18 bases in the middle.

CDR3 DNA sequence: TGTGCCAGCAGTTCGACAGGGTCGGGAAAACTGTTTTTT. It specifies CASSSTGSGKLFF. This chain uses TRBV6-5 with TRBJ1-4; 7 positions match TRBD1. Germline-derived CDR1 and CDR2 are MNHEY and SVGAGI. The CDR3 consists of 13 residues. V was pared by 4 bases and J by 10 bases, with 6 bases of the junction left unmatched.

The rearrangement uses TRBV10-2 and TRBJ2-1; D unclear. Germline CDR1 reads WSHSY; CDR2 reads SAAADI. CDR3 length: 12 residues. The V end lost 5 bases, the J end lost 4 bases, and 6 bases lay between the germline ends. The CDR3 nucleotides are TGCGCCAGCAGTATTCGATACAATGAGCAGTTCTTC. The encoded protein is CASSIRYNEQFF.

This clone was observed many times. The chain uses TRBV6-1 and TRBJ1-1, with no clear D. Trimming took off 9 bases at V and 0 bases at J, with 14 bases between the two ends. The V gene's germline CDR1 is MNHNS and CDR2 SASEGT. The CDR3 length is 14 residues. This CDR3 reads CASGKTVLNTEAFF. CDR3 bases: TGTGCCAGTGGGAAAACAGTTTTGAACACTGAAGCTTTCTTT.

The gene calls are TRBV30 and TRBJ2-3; D possibly uses TRBD1 or TRBD2 (5 bases each). This CDR3 spans 15 amino acids. Trimming cost V 3 bases and J 8 bases, with 21 bases left between them. Per germline, CDR1 GTSNPN and CDR2 SVGIG (reference sequence). CDR3 nucleotides: TGTGCCTGGAGCCTAGTAGTGAGGGGTACCGGTACGCAGTATTTT. This sequence encodes CAWSLVVRGTGTQYF.

Only one count was recorded for this clone. The chain combines TRBV7-2 with TRBJ2-3; D gene ambiguous. The length of the CDR3 is 15 residues. V shed 4 bases and J shed 3 bases, with 14 bases lying between them. Germline V gives CDR1 SGHTA, CDR2 FQGNSA. As DNA, the CDR3 is TGTGCCAGCAGCTCCGCTAGGGTGGGGACAGATACGCAGTATTTT. Residues: CASSSARVGTDTQYF.

The sample holds one count of this clone. In nucleotides, the CDR3 is TGTGCCAGTAGTCTCGGCTACAATCAGCCCCAGCATTTT. It specifies CASSLGYNQPQHF. The J gene is TRBJ1-5, the V gene TRBV19; D ambiguous. Trimming cost V 5 bases and J 3 bases, with 8 bases left between them. The CDR3 is made up of 13 amino acids. Germline CDR1 LNHDA, CDR2 SQIVND (reference sequence).

The rearrangement joins TRBV2 to TRBJ2-1, with D perhaps assigned TRBD1 or TRBD2 (6 bases each). The CDR3 is made up of 13 amino acids. From germline, CDR1 is SNHLY and CDR2 FYNNEI. V was pared by 4 bases and J by 10 bases, with 14 bases between. The CDR3 is CASSAITGREQFF. The DNA of the CDR3 is TGTGCCAGCAGTGCCATAACAGGGAGGGAGCAGTTCTTC.

The J gene is TRBJ2-1, the V gene TRBV10-3; D is perhaps TRBD1 or TRBD2 (5 bases each). There are 14 residues in the CDR3. V lost 0 bases to trimming and J lost 12 bases, with 15 bases between them. Germline loops: CDR1 ENHRY, CDR2 SYGVKD. CDR3 nucleotides: TGTGCCATCAGTGAGTCGCAGAGCTTCGGGGCGCAGTTCTTC. Translating gives CAISESQSFGAQFF.

The chain uses TRBV27 and TRBJ2-5; 14 positions agree with TRBD2. Trimming cost V 5 bases and J 5 bases; bases outside gene matches: 4. The germline V gene encodes CDR1 MNHEY and CDR2 SMNVEV (reference sequence). The CDR3 extends over 15 amino acids. The CDR3, as DNA: TGTGCCAGCAGTAAGACTAGCGGGAGGGCGGAGACCCAGTACTTC. Its translation is CASSKTSGRAETQYF.

V usage is TRBV5-5 and J usage is TRBJ2-7; D could derive from TRBD1 or TRBD2 (6 bases each). Germline CDR1 SGHKS, CDR2 YYEKEE (reference sequence). Trimming took off 5 bases at V and 0 bases at J, with 18 bases between the two ends. The CDR3 sequence is 16 residues long. The CDR3 nucleotides are TGTGCCAGCAGAAGTCAGGGGACTCCTGCCTCCTACGAGCAGTACTTC. Translation gives CASRSQGTPASYEQYF.

This clone has only a few counts. V usage is TRBV7-9 and J usage is TRBJ2-3; D gene uncertain. The CDR3 is 13 amino acids. CDR1 and CDR2 from the germline V gene are SEHNR and FQNEAQ (reference sequence). V gave up 2 bases and J gave up 2 bases, with 5 bases separating them. Here the CDR3 DNA reads TGTGCCAGCAGCTTAAAATTCACAGATACGCAGTATTTT. It codes for CASSLKFTDTQYF.

The V and J genes are TRBV7-9 and TRBJ1-1, with D tentatively TRBD1 (6 bases). The CDR3 is 14 amino acids. Trimming took 3 bases from V and 4 from J, leaving 12 bases between them. Germline V gene lookup returns CDR1 SEHNR and CDR2 FQNEAQ (reference sequence). The CDR3, as DNA: TGTGCCAGCAGCTTCCAGGGGCCGCTCACTGAAGCTTTCTTT. This codes for CASSFQGPLTEAFF.

V is TRBV5-4 and J is TRBJ2-7; D may be TRBD2 (7 bases). Between the trimmed V and J ends, which lost 2 bases and 3 bases, there was a span of 15 bases. The CDR3 consists of 15 residues. The germline CDR1 and CDR2 sequences are SGHNT and YYREEE (reference sequence). This CDR3 reads CASSFGGAPGYEQYF. Here the CDR3 DNA reads TGTGCCAGCAGCTTTGGGGGGGCTCCCGGCTACGAGCAGTACTTC. The complete variable domain, with remaining parts taken from reference TRBV5-4 and TRBJ2-7, reads ETGVTQSPTHLIKTRGQQVTLRCSSQSGHNTVSWYQQALGQGPQFIFQYYREEENGRGNFPPRFSGLQFPNYSSELNVNALELDDSALYLCASSFGGAPGYEQYFGPGTRLTVT.

This clone showed up just once. Other DNA variants within this sample encode the same CDR3. The chain employs TRBV27 and TRBJ2-1; D is undetermined. The CDR3 runs 13 residues. Trimming pared 5 bases from V and 5 bases from J, leaving 10 bases between. Germline V CDR1 and CDR2: MNHEY, SMNVEV (reference sequence). The CDR3 region is CASSPFGDNEQFF. In nucleotides, the CDR3 is TGTGCCAGCAGTCCCTTCGGAGACAATGAGCAGTTCTTC.

This clone turned up a few times. The chain is built from TRBV27 and TRBJ2-1, with 9 bases fitting TRBD2. Losses at the gene ends were 5 bases for V and 9 bases for J; bases not matched to a gene: 14. Germline CDR1 reads MNHEY; CDR2 reads SMNVEV (reference sequence). There are 16 residues in the CDR3. CDR3 residues: CASSPQRTSVGGEQFF. The CDR3 nucleotides are TGTGCCAGCAGTCCGCAGCGGACTAGCGTGGGGGGTGAGCAGTTCTTC.

This clone was seen more than once but under ten times. The genes are TRBV9 and TRBJ2-1; no definite D call. The CDR3 spans 13 residues. The V end was cut by 0 bases, the J end by 8 bases, with 9 bases between. In germline, CDR1 is SGDLS, CDR2 YYNGEE. The CDR3: CASSVDSAYEQFF. DNA of the CDR3: TGTGCCAGCAGCGTAGACTCTGCATATGAGCAGTTCTTC.